This record concerns one T cell receptor beta chain sequence. The source of the sample is a study of technical replicates of blood from a few donors. Only in-frame clones appear in the TCRdb table, and some are missing; sequencing was by immunoSEQ multiplex PCR. This table holds under 70,000 clones, about nine tenths found once. V gave up 3 bases and J gave up 8 bases, with 14 bases separating them. Germline V gene data show CDR1 as SGDLS and CDR2 as YYNGEE. CDR3 length: 14 residues. This clonotype was obtained from a human donor in good health. Some clones in this sample may be carry-over from other donors' samples. V is TRBV9 and J is TRBJ2-2; a weak D match, TRBD2 (5 bases). The specimen was PBMCs. CDR3 sequence: CASSGGDSYGELFF. The CDR3 DNA follows: TGTGCCAGCAGCGGGGGAGACTCGTATGGGGAGCTGTTTTTT.